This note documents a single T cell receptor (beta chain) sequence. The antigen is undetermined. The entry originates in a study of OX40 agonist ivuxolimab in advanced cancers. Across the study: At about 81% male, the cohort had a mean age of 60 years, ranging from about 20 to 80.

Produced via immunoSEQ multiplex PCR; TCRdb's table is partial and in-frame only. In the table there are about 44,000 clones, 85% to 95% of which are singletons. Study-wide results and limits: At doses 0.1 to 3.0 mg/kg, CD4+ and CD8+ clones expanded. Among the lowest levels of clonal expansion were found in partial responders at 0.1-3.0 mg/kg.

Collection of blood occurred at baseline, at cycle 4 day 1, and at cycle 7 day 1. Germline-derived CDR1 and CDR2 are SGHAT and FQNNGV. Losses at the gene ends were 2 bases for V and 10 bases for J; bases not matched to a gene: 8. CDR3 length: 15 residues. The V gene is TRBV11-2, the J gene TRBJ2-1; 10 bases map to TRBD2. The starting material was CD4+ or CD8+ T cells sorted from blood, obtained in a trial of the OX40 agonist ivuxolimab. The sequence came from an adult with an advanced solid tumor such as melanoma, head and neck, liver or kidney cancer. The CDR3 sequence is CASSLHLAGEREQFF. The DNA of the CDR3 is TGTGCCAGCAGCTTACACCTAGCGGGAGAAAGAGAGCAGTTCTTC.